This is a list of T cell receptor beta chains from one sample in a study of blood T cell repertoires in COVID-19. Some clones are missing from TCRdb's copy, which holds only in-frame ones; the method was immunoSEQ multiplex PCR. This sample has 300,000 to 400,000 clones, with roughly 90% found just once. The sequenced sample was peripheral blood. The receptor source for this set is a woman between 25 and 40 years old with COVID-19, enrolled during active disease. CDR3s include the opening cysteine and the closing phenylalanine or tryptophan.

TRBJ2-1,TRBV7-9,CASSHTSYNEQFF
TRBJ2-3,TRBV15,CATSRRTSGTDTQYF
TRBJ2-5,TRBV9,CASSVGGGETQYF
TRBJ1-2,TRBV28,CASSFGQGANYGYTF
TRBJ1-2,TRBV21-1,CASSKDQGSDGYTF
TRBJ1-2,TRBV4-2,CASSQDGGTVHYGYTF
TRBJ1-1,TRBV28,CASSSRDIPTEAFF
TRBJ2-3,TRBV18,CASSPRTSPAADTQYF
TRBJ2-3,TRBV27,CASSLLAGVTDTQYF
TRBJ2-5,TRBV2,CASSEGSQETQYF
TRBJ1-4,TRBV28,CASSFGGMGEKLFF
TRBJ1-4,TRBV12-3/TRBV12-4,CASRTGGNEKLFF
TRBJ2-5,TRBV5-1,CASSSAGSRETQYF
TRBJ2-1,TRBV3-1/TRBV3-2,CASSQDLAGEIYNEQFF
TRBJ2-5,TRBV19,CAPSATAQETQYF
TRBJ2-5,TRBV9,CASSVGLADQETQYF
TRBJ2-1,TRBV27,CASSFTSGAPYNEQFF
TRBJ2-1,TRBV4-1,CASSPLDGGAHNEQFF
TRBJ2-1,TRBV10-3,CAISESQGKGTSGNYEQFF
TRBJ2-1,TRBV29-1,CSVRGGPVDNEQFF
TRBJ1-5,TRBV27,CASAGTRYQPQHF
TRBJ1-3,TRBV28,CASSLDRGNTIYF